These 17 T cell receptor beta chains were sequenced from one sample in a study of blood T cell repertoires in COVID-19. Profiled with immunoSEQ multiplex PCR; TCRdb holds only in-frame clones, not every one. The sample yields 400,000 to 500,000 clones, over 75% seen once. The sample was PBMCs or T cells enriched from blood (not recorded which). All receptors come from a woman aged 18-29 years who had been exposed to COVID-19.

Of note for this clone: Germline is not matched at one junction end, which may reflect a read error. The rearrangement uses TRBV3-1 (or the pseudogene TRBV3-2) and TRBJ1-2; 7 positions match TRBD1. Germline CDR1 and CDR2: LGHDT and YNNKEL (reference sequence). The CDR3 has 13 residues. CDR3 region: CASSAYRDSPQFF. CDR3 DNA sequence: TGTGCCAGCAGCGCATACCGGGACAGCCCCCAATTCTTC.

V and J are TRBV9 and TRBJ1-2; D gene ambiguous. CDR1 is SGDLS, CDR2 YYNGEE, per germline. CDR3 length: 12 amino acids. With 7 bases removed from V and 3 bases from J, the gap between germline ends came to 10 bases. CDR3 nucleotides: TGTGCCAGCCGTGGCCCCGACTATGGCTACACCTTC. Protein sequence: CASRGPDYGYTF.

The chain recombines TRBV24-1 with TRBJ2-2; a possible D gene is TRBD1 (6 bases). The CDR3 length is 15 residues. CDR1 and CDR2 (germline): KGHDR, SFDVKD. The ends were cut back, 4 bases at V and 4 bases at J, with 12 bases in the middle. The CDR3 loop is CATSDGQLSTGELFF. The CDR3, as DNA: TGTGCCACCAGTGACGGACAGCTTAGCACCGGGGAGCTGTTTTTT.

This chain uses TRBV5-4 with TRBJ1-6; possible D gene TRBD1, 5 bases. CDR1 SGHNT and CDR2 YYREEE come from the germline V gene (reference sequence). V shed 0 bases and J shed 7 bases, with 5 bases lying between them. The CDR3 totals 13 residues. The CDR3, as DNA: TGTGCCAGCAGCTTGGGGACAAATTCACCCCTCCACTTT. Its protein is CASSLGTNSPLHF.

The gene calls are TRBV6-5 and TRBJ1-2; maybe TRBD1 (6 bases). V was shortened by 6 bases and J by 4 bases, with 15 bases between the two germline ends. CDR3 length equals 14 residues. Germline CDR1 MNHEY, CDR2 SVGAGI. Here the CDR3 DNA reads TGTGCCAGCAGCCTGACCCAGGGGATCTATGGCTACACCTTC. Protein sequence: CASSLTQGIYGYTF.

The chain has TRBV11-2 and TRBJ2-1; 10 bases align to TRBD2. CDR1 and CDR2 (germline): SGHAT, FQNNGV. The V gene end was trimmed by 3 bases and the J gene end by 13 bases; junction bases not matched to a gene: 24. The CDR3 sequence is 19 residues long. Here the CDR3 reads CASSFSIAGGFRQVGRQFF. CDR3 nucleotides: TGTGCCAGCAGCTTTTCCATAGCGGGAGGTTTTAGGCAGGTGGGACGACAGTTCTTC.

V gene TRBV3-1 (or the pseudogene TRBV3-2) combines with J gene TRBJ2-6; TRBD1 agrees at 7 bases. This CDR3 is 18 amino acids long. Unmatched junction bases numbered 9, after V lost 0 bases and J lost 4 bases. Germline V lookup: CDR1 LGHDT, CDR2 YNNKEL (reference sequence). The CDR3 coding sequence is TGTGCCAGCAGCCAAGATCTCGGCAGGGGGACGGGGGCCAACGTCCTGACTTTC. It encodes CASSQDLGRGTGANVLTF.

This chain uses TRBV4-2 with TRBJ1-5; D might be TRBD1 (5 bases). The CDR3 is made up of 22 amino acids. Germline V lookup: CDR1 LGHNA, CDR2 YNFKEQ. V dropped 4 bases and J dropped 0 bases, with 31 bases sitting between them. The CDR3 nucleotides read TGTGCCAGCAGCCTTGACACACCGGGACTAAAAATTTTCGGATATAGCAATCAGCCCCAGCATTTT. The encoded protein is CASSLDTPGLKIFGYSNQPQHF.

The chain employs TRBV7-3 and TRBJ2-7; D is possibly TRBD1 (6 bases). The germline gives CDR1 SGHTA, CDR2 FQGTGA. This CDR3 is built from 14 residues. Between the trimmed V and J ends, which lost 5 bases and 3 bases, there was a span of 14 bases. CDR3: CASSPVDRHYEQYF. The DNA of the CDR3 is TGTGCCAGCAGCCCTGTTGACAGGCACTACGAGCAGTACTTC.

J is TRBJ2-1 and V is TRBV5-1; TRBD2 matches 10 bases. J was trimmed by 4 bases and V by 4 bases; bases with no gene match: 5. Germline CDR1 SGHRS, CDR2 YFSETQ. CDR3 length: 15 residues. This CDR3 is CASSILSGGYNEQFF. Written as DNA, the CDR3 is TGCGCCAGCAGCATACTTAGCGGGGGGTACAATGAGCAGTTCTTC.

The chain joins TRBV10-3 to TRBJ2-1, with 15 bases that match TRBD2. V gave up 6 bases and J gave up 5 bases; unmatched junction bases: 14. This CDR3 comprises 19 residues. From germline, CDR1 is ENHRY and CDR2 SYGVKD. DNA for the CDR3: TGTGCCATCAGGGCTGGACTAGCGGGAGGGCATGGAGTAGACAATGAGCAGTTCTTC. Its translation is CAIRAGLAGGHGVDNEQFF.

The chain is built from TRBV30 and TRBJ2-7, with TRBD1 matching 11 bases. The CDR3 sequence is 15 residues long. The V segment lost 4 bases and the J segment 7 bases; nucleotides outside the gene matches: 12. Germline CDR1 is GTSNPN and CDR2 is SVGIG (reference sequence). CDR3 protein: CAWNHPGTGGREQYF. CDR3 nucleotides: TGTGCCTGGAACCATCCCGGGACAGGGGGGAGGGAGCAGTACTTC.

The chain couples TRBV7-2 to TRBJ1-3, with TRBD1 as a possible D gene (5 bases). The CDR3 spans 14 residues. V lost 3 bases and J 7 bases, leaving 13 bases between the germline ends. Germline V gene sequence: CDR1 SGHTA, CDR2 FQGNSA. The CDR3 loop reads CASSLMQGFNTIYF. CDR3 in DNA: TGTGCCAGCAGCTTGATGCAGGGCTTCAACACCATATATTTT.

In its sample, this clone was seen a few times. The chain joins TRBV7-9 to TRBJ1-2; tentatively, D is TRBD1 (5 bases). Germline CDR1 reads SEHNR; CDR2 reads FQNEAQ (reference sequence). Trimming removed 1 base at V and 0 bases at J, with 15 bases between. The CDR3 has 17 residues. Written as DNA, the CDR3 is TGTGCCAGCAGCTTAGGGGAGGGACTCAGCACTAACTATGGCTACACCTTC. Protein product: CASSLGEGLSTNYGYTF.

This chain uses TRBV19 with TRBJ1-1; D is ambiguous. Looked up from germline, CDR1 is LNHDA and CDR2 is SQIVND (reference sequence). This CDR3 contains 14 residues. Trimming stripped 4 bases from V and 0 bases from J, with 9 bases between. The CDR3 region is CASSKTPLNTEAFF. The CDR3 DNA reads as TGTGCCAGTAGTAAAACACCTTTGAACACTGAAGCTTTCTTT.

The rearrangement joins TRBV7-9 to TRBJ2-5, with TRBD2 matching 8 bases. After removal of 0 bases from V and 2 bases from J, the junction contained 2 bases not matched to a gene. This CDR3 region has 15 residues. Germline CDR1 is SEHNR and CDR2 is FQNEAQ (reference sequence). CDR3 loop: CASSLALAEQETQYF. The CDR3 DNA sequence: TGTGCCAGCAGCTTAGCACTAGCGGAACAAGAGACCCAGTACTTC.

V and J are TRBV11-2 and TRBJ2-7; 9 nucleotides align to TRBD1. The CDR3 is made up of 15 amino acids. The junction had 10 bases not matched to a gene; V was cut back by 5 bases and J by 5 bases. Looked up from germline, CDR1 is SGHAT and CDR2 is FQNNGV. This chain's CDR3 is CASSRIRDRAHEQYF. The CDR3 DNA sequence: TGTGCCAGCAGCCGGATCCGGGACAGGGCCCACGAGCAGTACTTC.